The 7 T cell receptor beta chains below come from one sample, sequenced in a study of cytomegalovirus exposure and HLA in healthy donors. Repertoires were generated with immunoSEQ multiplex PCR, while TCRdb's copy carries only in-frame clones and drops some. The table has hundreds of thousands of clones, roughly 80% seen once. Specimen: PBMCs. All receptors come from a woman aged 18-29 years in good health and CMV-seronegative.

The chain uses TRBV5-1 and TRBJ1-1; D unresolved. The CDR3 has 12 residues. Trimming removed 7 bases from V and 1 base from J, with 8 bases in between. Per the germline V gene, CDR1 is SGHRS and CDR2 is YFSETQ. The DNA for the CDR3 is TGCGCCAGCTCGAGGACGAACACTGAAGCTTTCTTT. It yields the protein CASSRTNTEAFF.

This clone appeared a few times. The gene calls are TRBV6-6 and TRBJ1-2; D is perhaps TRBD1 (6 bases). This CDR3 contains 14 residues. The V gene's germline CDR1 is MNHNY and CDR2 SVGAGI (reference sequence). V was shortened by 4 bases and J by 4 bases, with 13 bases between the two germline ends. The CDR3 DNA sequence: TGTGCCAGCAGTTCCAAGACAGGCTCCTATGGCTACACCTTC. It is translated as CASSSKTGSYGYTF.

The genes are TRBV28 and TRBJ1-5, with TRBD1 identical over 10 bases. CDR3 length: 18 amino acids. Looked up from germline, CDR1 is MDHEN and CDR2 is SYDVKM. Trimming at V came to 6 bases and at J to 2 bases, leaving 13 bases not matched to a gene. The CDR3 loop is CASRVGTGVEFGNQPQHF. CDR3 DNA: TGTGCCAGCAGGGTGGGGACAGGGGTAGAATTTGGCAATCAGCCCCAGCATTTT.

CDR3 nucleotides: TGTGCCAGCAGTGGATCCGGGGGACCTGATACGCAGTATTTT. Translated, it gives CASSGSGGPDTQYF. The V and J genes are TRBV6-4 and TRBJ2-3; a possible D gene is TRBD2 (6 bases). Germline loops: CDR1 MRHNA, CDR2 SNTAGT. V was shortened by 4 bases and J by 6 bases, with 14 bases between the two germline ends. This CDR3 is 14 amino acids long.

The V and J genes are TRBV18 and TRBJ2-2, with TRBD2 matching 9 bases. The CDR3 has 18 amino acids. V lost 3 bases and J lost 0; bases outside the gene matches: 8. Germline V gene lookup returns CDR1 KGHSH and CDR2 LQKENI. The CDR3 protein is CASSPVHSGGANTGELFF. The CDR3 nucleotides read TGTGCCAGCTCACCCGTCCATAGCGGGGGTGCGAACACCGGGGAGCTGTTTTTT.

CDR3 protein: CASSSRGEIYEQYF. In nucleotides, the CDR3 is TGTGCCAGCAGCTCTCGAGGGGAAATCTACGAGCAGTACTTC. The chain has TRBV11-1 and TRBJ2-7; D might be TRBD1 or TRBD2, each matching 5 bases. The CDR3 consists of 14 residues. CDR1 and CDR2 (germline): SGHAT, FQDESV (reference sequence). Between the trimmed V and J ends, which lost 4 bases and 3 bases, there was a span of 13 bases.

Written as DNA, the CDR3 is TGTGCCAGCAGTCCTAAAGGGGGACAGGGGGCCTACGAGCAGTACTTC. Translation gives CASSPKGGQGAYEQYF. The chain is built from TRBV11-2 and TRBJ2-7; 11 bases match TRBD1. This CDR3 spans 16 amino acids. Per the germline V gene, CDR1 is SGHAT and CDR2 is FQNNGV. The V segment lost 6 bases and the J segment 2 bases; nucleotides outside the gene matches: 9.